The following is a TCR beta chain sequence with its context. In the same sample, other DNA sequences code for this CDR3. Trimming removed 3 bases from V and 3 bases from J; junction bases left unmatched: 6. The CDR3 consists of 15 residues. From germline, CDR1 is SGHTA and CDR2 FQGNSA. These data come from a study of PD-1 blockade in classical Hodgkin lymphoma. Time point denoted: cycle 4 day 1 (C4D1), after about 6 weeks of nivolumab. In every patient, relapse followed autologous stem cell transplantation, while exposure to brentuximab vedotin differed. Measured with immunoSEQ multiplex PCR; TCRdb has only the in-frame clones, and not every one. Here the sample spans roughly 100,000 clones, about three quarters being singletons.

The source material was peripheral blood mononuclear cells (PBMCs), sampled before the fourth cycle of nivolumab. The chain combines TRBV7-2 with TRBJ2-7, with 9 bases identical to TRBD1. The sequence was collected from a human donor with classical Hodgkin lymphoma. CDR3 residues: CASSLAGTGYYEQYF. CDR3 sequence (DNA): TGTGCCAGCAGCTTGGCCGGGACAGGGTACTACGAGCAGTACTTC.